This TCR beta chain was found in a study of neurological immune-mediated disorders. Study overall: Of around 35 multiple sclerosis patients, approximately 31 were relapsing-remitting and 3 secondary progressive.

One entry per CDR3 protein, called by TCRdb with MiXCR from the 5' RACE reads. The repertoire has some 120,000 distinct CDR3 sequences, roughly 3.2% of them found once; the top ten carry 1.3%. The table lists this clonotype with many counts. Trimming shortened V by 9 bases and J by 5 bases, and 13 bases separated the two germline ends. This CDR3 is 13 amino acids long. From germline, CDR1 is KGHDR and CDR2 SFDVKD. The source is a woman aged 30 to 39 with multiple sclerosis. Sequencing input: PBMCs. This chain uses TRBV24-1 with TRBJ2-1; TRBD2 might be the D (6 bases). The CDR3 DNA sequence: TGTGCCACCCGGGGTAGCGGTAACAATGAGCAGTTCTTC. Amino acids: CATRGSGNNEQFF.